This T cell receptor (beta chain) appears in the sequencing data of a study of T cell repertoires in cytomegalovirus infection. Whole-study context: Matching HLA type, along with CMV infection, was indicated by public TCR beta signatures. Study-wide findings and caveats: Using cumulative public TCR beta family frequency, the authors identified those who carried CMV together with the relevant HLA.

This CDR3 is built from 16 residues. V trimming: 4 bases; J trimming: 5 bases; junction bases outside the gene matches: 13. From germline, CDR1 is MGHRA and CDR2 YSYEKL. From the reads, TCRdb called clonotypes with MiXCR, one entry per CDR3 protein. The repertoire has a few hundred thousand distinct CDR3 sequences, roughly a sixth of them found once; the top ten carry 9.5% to 15%. This clonotype showed up just a few times. The antigen is not known. V and J are TRBV4-1 and TRBJ2-7; 8 nucleotides agree with TRBD1. The TCR was taken from a human donor in good health (CMV status not recorded). Some clones in this sample may be carry-over from other donors' samples. The sequencing sample was made of PBMCs. The DNA for the CDR3 is TGCGCCAGCAGCCGAAGACTGACAGGGGCCCTGGACGAGCAGTACTTC. Translated, it gives CASSRRLTGALDEQYF.